What follows describes a single TCR beta chain. The antigen is unknown. Trimming shortened V by 1 base and J by 7 bases, and 17 bases separated the two germline ends. The CDR3 covers 15 residues. The germline CDR1 and CDR2 sequences are SGHRS and YFSETQ. This record comes from a study of vaccination effects on CD4 cells after COVID-19. Using immunoSEQ multiplex PCR, the repertoire was profiled, and TCRdb retains in-frame clones only, with some absent. The sample carries about 64,000 clones, 70% to 85% recorded once. Cultured cells yielded isolated CD4+ T cells after 10 to 11 days. The chain links TRBV5-1 to TRBJ1-1; D gene unclear. The sequencing here drew on CD4+ T cells from PBMCs cultured without peptide, taken before COVID-19 vaccination. The sequence came from a human donor who had a prior SARS-CoV-2 infection. CDR3 nucleotides: TGCGCCAGCAGCTTGTGGCCCGGCTCTTCTGGTGAAGCTTTCTTT. Its translation is CASSLWPGSSGEAFF.